These T cell receptor beta chains were read from a single sample in a study of OX40 agonist ivuxolimab in advanced cancers. This table comes from immunoSEQ multiplex PCR, and its TCRdb copy is limited to in-frame clones, with some not included. The table has about 66,000 clones, roughly four fifths seen once. The source was CD4+ or CD8+ T cells sorted from blood, collected in a trial of the OX40 agonist ivuxolimab. The source of these receptors is an adult with an advanced solid tumor such as melanoma, head and neck, liver or kidney cancer. Each CDR3 is given without its conserved first and last residue. The order of the fields is V gene, CDR3 protein.

v_call: TRBV18
cdr3_aa: ASSPQQGRTGRNSGNTIY

v_call: TRBV19
cdr3_aa: ASTTVGSETQY

v_call: TRBV4-1
cdr3_aa: ASSLSPGVESNEQF

v_call: TRBV10-3
cdr3_aa: AISDPARSNQPQH

v_call: TRBV20-1
cdr3_aa: SALRLQEAF

v_call: TRBV7-3
cdr3_aa: ASSPYPQETQY

v_call: TRBV19
cdr3_aa: ATGTSGVNEQF

v_call: TRBV5-6
cdr3_aa: ASSLVGSNSPLH

v_call: TRBV7-9
cdr3_aa: ASSPLGATTQSQY

v_call: TRBV2
cdr3_aa: ASRLAGGSPETQY

v_call: TRBV7-2
cdr3_aa: ASSKDGVTDTQY

v_call: TRBV7-3
cdr3_aa: ASSFKDRGPGELF

v_call: TRBV19
cdr3_aa: ASSIGEGNNEQF

v_call: TRBV5-1
cdr3_aa: ASSPGVVEGNQPQH

v_call: TRBV14
cdr3_aa: ASSLVAGGGNEQF

v_call: TRBV7-3
cdr3_aa: ASSQTRTFGEQF

v_call: TRBV9
cdr3_aa: ASSVDHGGPGAFYGYT